This TCR beta chain was captured by sequencing in a study of shared clonotypes between healthy human individuals. Across the study: The study used three CD4 naive, three CD4 memory, two CD8 naive and one CD8 memory plate per donor.

Note on this clone: Other DNA sequences within the sample encode an identical CDR3.

A CD45RA+ naive subset and a CD45RA-negative memory subset were split from CD4+ cells. The DNA input per sorted-subset replicate PCR was 200 ng, corresponding to some 30,000 T cell genomes. Profiling relied on immunoSEQ multiplex PCR, and the TCRdb table lists in-frame clones only, not all of them. The sample includes millions of clones, approximately 94% seen only once; the top ten take 0.14%. Trimming took 3 bases from V and 6 from J; bases not matched to a gene: 4. The germline V gene encodes CDR1 MDHEN and CDR2 SYDVKM. The length of the CDR3 is 15 residues. The sequencing sample was made of naive CD4+ T cells sorted from blood. As to subset: CD45RA+ positively selected. The receptor's source is a man aged 18 to 30 in good health. This chain connects TRBV28 to TRBJ1-4, with TRBD1 identical over 10 bases. Here the CDR3 reads CASSFFGTGDEKLFF. CDR3 coding DNA: TGTGCCAGCAGTTTTTTCGGGACAGGGGATGAAAAACTGTTTTTT. The full variable domain, rest sourced from reference TRBV28 and TRBJ1-4, is DVKVTQSSRYLVKRTGEKVFLECVQDMDHENMFWYRQDPGLGLRLIYFSYDVKMKEKGDIPEGYSVSREKKERFSLILESASTNQTSMYLCASSFFGTGDEKLFFGSGTQLSVL.